This T cell receptor beta chain was identified in a study of early T cells in non-severe SARS-CoV-2 infection. CDR1 and CDR2 (germline): MGHDK, SYGVNS. Trimming pared 2 bases from V and 5 bases from J, leaving 16 bases between. The CDR3 contains 16 residues. TCRdb itself ran the 5' RACE reads through MiXCR, one entry per CDR3 protein. The sample holds about 67,000 distinct CDR3 sequences, 11% seen once. Only one count was recorded for this clonotype. Source material: whole blood. The clonotype comes from an adult who was a healthcare worker with PCR-confirmed SARS-CoV-2 infection or an uninfected control (not recorded which). The chain combines TRBV25-1 with TRBJ2-1; tentative D call: TRBD2 (7 bases). The CDR3 DNA reads TGTGCCAGCAGTGAACCGGGGGGCCTCGTAAACAATGAGCAGTTCTTC. This gives the protein CASSEPGGLVNNEQFF.